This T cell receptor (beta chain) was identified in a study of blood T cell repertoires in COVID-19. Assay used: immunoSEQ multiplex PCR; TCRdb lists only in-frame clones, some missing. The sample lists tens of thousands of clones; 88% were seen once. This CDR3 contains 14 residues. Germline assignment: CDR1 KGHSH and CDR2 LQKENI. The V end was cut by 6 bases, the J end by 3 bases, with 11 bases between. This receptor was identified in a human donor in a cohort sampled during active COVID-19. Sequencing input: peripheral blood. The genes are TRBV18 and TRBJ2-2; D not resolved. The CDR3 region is CASSQFQDTGELFF. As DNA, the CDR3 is TGTGCCAGCTCGCAGTTCCAAGACACCGGGGAGCTGTTTTTT.